This TCR beta chain originates from a study of breast tumors, draining lymph nodes, adjacent tissues. General study findings and limits: Compared with basal-like, luminal-like tumors shared significantly more repertoire with nontumor tissue. Compared with lymph nodes, tumors were less diverse; compared with nontumor tissue, more.

This CDR3 has 14 residues. Germline loops: CDR1 SGHRS, CDR2 YFSETQ. Trimming took off 2 bases at V and 4 bases at J, with 12 bases between the two ends. From the multiplex PCR reads, TCRdb called clonotypes with MiXCR, one entry per CDR3 protein. The profile covers approximately 230,000 distinct CDR3 sequences, with around 35% appearing a single time and about 3.9% taken by the ten largest. This clonotype was observed at least ten times. Its antigen is undetermined. Axillary draining lymph nodes of breast cancer patients supplied the node samples. This chain connects TRBV5-1 to TRBJ2-5, with D perhaps matching TRBD1 or TRBD2 (6 bases each). Sequencing used axillary lymph node tissue. This TCR was sampled from a female donor with breast cancer. Some clones in this sample may be carry-over from other donors' samples. The CDR3 sequence: CASSLQGGVETQYF. CDR3 bases: TGCGCCAGCAGCTTACAGGGAGGAGTAGAGACCCAGTACTTC.